These T cell receptor beta chains were read from a single sample in a study of long-term antiretroviral therapy in people with HIV. The data were produced by immunoSEQ multiplex PCR, yet TCRdb's version contains in-frame clones alone and is incomplete. The sample includes fewer than 20,000 clones, around nine tenths of them seen just once. The sample consisted of unsorted PBMCs, taken 6.9 years after starting antiretroviral therapy. These receptors all come from a man aged 45 to 65 with HIV. The CDR3 runs from the conserved cysteine through the conserved F or W. The D gene is left open where the match is weak. Clone size is not always given. Where it is, it says once, few, many or a class for expanded clones.

cdr3_nt cdr3_aa j_call v_call clone_size d_call
TGTGCCAGCAACGAAGGGGGGCGCAACGAGCAGTACTTC CASNEGGRNEQYF TRBJ2-7 TRBV28 once .
TGCGCCAGCACGACTACCACGGGAAAATCGAGACAGGGGAGCGAGCAGTACTTC CASTTTTGKSRQGSEQYF TRBJ2-7 TRBV5-1 . TRBD1
TGTGCCAGCAGCAGACAGGGTGATCAGCCCCAGCATTTT CASSRQGDQPQHF TRBJ1-5 TRBV6-6 . TRBD1
TGTGCCATCAGCCCCACCCCGCGGGAGGGGAAAGACATTCAGTACTTC CAISPTPREGKDIQYF TRBJ2-4 TRBV10-3 . TRBD2
TGTGCCAGCAGTTTTTTTACAGGGCGAGAACTCAATGAGCAGTTCTTC CASSFFTGRELNEQFF TRBJ2-1 TRBV27 . .
TGTGCCAGCAGTTACGGGGCAGGATCTGAAGCTTTCTTT CASSYGAGSEAFF TRBJ1-1 TRBV6-6 . .
TGTGCCAGCAGCCCTCTAGGGGGAACCCCCTACAATGAGCAGTTCTTC CASSPLGGTPYNEQFF TRBJ2-1 TRBV14 . .
TGTGCCAGCAGCTCTAAGCCCGGGACTAGCGGACATGAGCAGTTCTTC CASSSKPGTSGHEQFF TRBJ2-1 TRBV7-9 . TRBD2
TGTGCCAGCAGCCCCACAGGGTCCGGGGAGCTGTTTTTT CASSPTGSGELFF TRBJ2-2 TRBV6-1 once .
TGTGCCAGCAGTTACCGACAGGGTGACACTGAAGCTTTCTTT CASSYRQGDTEAFF TRBJ1-1 TRBV6-5 . TRBD1
TGTGCCAGCAGTTTAGTCAGCCAAGAGACCCAGTACTTC CASSLVSQETQYF TRBJ2-5 TRBV27 . .
TGTGCCAGCAGCGTAGGTTCGGACTACGGCACAGATACGCAGTATTTT CASSVGSDYGTDTQYF TRBJ2-3 TRBV9 . .
TGTGCCAGCAGCTTAGTATCGACTAGCGGGACTTACAATGAGCAGTTCTTC CASSLVSTSGTYNEQFF TRBJ2-1 TRBV7-6 . TRBD2
TGCGCCAGCAGCCCCCTTCACGAGAGCTCCTACAATGAGCAGTTCTTC CASSPLHESSYNEQFF TRBJ2-1 TRBV4-3 . .
TGTGCCAGCAGCTTCGCTTTTGGCTACACCTTC CASSFAFGYTF TRBJ1-2 TRBV7-2 once .
TGTGCCAGCAGCCCCACTACTAGCGGGGTCTACAATGAGCAGTTCTTC CASSPTTSGVYNEQFF TRBJ2-1 TRBV9 . TRBD2
TGTGCCAGCAGCTTAGCGCCTCCGGGGGTAATGAACACTGAAGCTTTCTTT CASSLAPPGVMNTEAFF TRBJ1-1 TRBV7-6 . .
TGTGCCAGCAGCTTAGGGGTACTAGCGGAGCGTTACAATGAGCAGTTCTTC CASSLGVLAERYNEQFF TRBJ2-1 TRBV7-8 . TRBD2
TGTGCCATCAGTGACCCCAAAGGGGGGAGCAATCAGCCCCAGCATTTT CAISDPKGGSNQPQHF TRBJ1-5 TRBV10-3 . .
TGTGCCAGTAGTGCGACCGGGACAGGGGCCGGTCAGCCCCAGCATTTT CASSATGTGAGQPQHF TRBJ1-5 TRBV19 few TRBD1
TGCGCCAGCAGCCAGGACAGGGGGCGTTACATTCAGTACTTC CASSQDRGRYIQYF TRBJ2-4 TRBV4-3 . TRBD1
TGTGCCAGCAACTTTAGGATGGGAGAAAACACAGATACGCAGTATTTT CASNFRMGENTDTQYF TRBJ2-3 TRBV27 . .
TGTGCCAGCAGCTTAGGGGGACCCCAGCATTTT CASSLGGPQHF TRBJ1-5 TRBV7-2 . .
TGCGCCAGCAGCCAAGAGAGCGGTTTCAATGAGCAGTTCTTC CASSQESGFNEQFF TRBJ2-1 TRBV4-3 once .
TGTGCCAGCATGTCGGAGCAGGGTAGCAATCAGCCCCAGCATTTT CASMSEQGSNQPQHF TRBJ1-5 TRBV2 . .
TGTGCCAGCAGTTCCCACTATACAGGTCAGCCCCAGCATTTT CASSSHYTGQPQHF TRBJ1-5 TRBV6-1 . .
TGTGCCAGCAGTGACAGGACTGAAGCTTTCTTT CASSDRTEAFF TRBJ1-1 TRBV28 medium-sized .
TGTGCCATCAGTGGGACTGATCGCTCCTACGAGCAGTACTTC CAISGTDRSYEQYF TRBJ2-7 TRBV10-3 . .
TGTGCCAGCAGTGAGGCGGGAGACGGCACAGATACGCAGTATTTT CASSEAGDGTDTQYF TRBJ2-3 TRBV6-4 . TRBD2
TGTGCCAGCAGCCACAGGGGTTCGGTTCAGCCCCAGCATTTT CASSHRGSVQPQHF TRBJ1-5 TRBV2 . TRBD1